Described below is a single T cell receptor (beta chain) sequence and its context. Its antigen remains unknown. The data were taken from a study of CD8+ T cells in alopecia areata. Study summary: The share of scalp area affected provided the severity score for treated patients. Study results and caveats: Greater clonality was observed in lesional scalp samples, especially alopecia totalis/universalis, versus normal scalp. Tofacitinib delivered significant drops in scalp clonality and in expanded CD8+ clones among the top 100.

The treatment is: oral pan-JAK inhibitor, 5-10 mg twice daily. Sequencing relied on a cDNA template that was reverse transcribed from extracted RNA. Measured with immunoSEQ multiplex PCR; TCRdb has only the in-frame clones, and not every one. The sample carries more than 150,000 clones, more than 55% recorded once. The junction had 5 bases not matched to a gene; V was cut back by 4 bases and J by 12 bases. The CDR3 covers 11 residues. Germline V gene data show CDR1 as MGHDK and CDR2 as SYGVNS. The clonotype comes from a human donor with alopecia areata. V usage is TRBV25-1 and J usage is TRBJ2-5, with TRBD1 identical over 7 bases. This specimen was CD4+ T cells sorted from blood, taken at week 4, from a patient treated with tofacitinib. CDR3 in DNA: TGTGCCAGCAGTGTAGGACAGGTGGAGTACTTC. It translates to CASSVGQVEYF. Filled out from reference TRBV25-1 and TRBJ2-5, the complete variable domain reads EADIYQTPRYLVIGTGKKITLECSQTMGHDKMYWYQQDPGMELHLIHYSYGVNSTEKGDLSSESTVSRIRTEHFPLTLESARPSHTSQYLCASSVGQVEYFGPGTRLLVL.